This T cell receptor (beta chain) was observed in a study of blood T cell repertoires in COVID-19. As for the study in general: There were acute and convalescent COVID-19 samples, and they came from the United States, Italy and Spain. T cells, B-cell-depleted T cells, or PBMCs provided the cDNA or gDNA that served as material.

How the authors handled the data: The assay estimated nucleated cells by amplifying reference gene primers. Here immunoSEQ multiplex PCR was the method, and the copy in TCRdb shows in-frame clones only, minus some. The V and J calls and the clone size are those of that table, but D and trimming were determined from the DNA. Here the sample spans approximately 100,000 clones, 70% to 85% being singletons. The sequencing sample was made of peripheral blood. The TCR originated in a man in his sixties or seventies with acute or convalescent COVID-19.

The CDR3, as DNA: TGTGCCAGCATTCGACAGGGGCGAGACAATGAGCAGTTCTTC. Its protein is CASIRQGRDNEQFF. The V gene is TRBV27, the J gene TRBJ2-1; TRBD1 matches 8 bases. Losses at the gene ends were 7 bases for V and 5 bases for J; bases not matched to a gene: 7. This CDR3 has 14 amino acids. CDR1 and CDR2 from the germline V gene are MNHEY and SMNVEV (reference sequence).